The present T cell receptor (beta chain) was sequenced within a study of blood T cell repertoires in COVID-19. Study in general: COVID-19 samples, acute and convalescent, were from the United States, Italy and Spain.

Assay used: immunoSEQ multiplex PCR; TCRdb lists only in-frame clones, some missing. Among about 240,000 clones listed, roughly 88% were seen once. The CDR3 sequence is 15 residues long. The germline V gene has CDR1 SQVTM and CDR2 ANQGSEA. V lost 6 bases to trimming and J lost 7 bases, with 25 bases between them. The source of this sequence is a man older than 75 with acute or convalescent COVID-19. The chain couples TRBV29-1 to TRBJ2-7, with D possibly TRBD1 on 8 matching bases. What was sequenced was peripheral blood. CDR3 in amino acids: CSVSGGDRSLREQYF. In DNA form, the CDR3 reads TGCAGCGTGAGTGGGGGGGACAGGAGCTTGCGGGAGCAGTACTTC.